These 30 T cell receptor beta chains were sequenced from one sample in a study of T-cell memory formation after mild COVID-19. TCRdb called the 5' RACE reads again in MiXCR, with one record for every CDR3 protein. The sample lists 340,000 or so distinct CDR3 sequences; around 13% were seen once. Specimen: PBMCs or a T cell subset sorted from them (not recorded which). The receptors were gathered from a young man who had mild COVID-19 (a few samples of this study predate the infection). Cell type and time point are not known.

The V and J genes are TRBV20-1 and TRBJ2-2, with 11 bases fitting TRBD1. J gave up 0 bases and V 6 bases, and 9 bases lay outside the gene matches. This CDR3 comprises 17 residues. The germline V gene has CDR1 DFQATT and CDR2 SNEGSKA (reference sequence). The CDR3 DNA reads TGCAGTGCAGCCGGGACAGGGGGAACCGCGAACACCGGGGAGCTGTTTTTT. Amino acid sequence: CSAAGTGGTANTGELFF.

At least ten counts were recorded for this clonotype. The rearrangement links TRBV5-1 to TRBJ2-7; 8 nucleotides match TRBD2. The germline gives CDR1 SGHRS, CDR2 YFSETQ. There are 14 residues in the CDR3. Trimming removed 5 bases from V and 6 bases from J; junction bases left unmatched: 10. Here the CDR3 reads CASSSGTSHFEQYV. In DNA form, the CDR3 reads TGCGCCAGCAGTTCCGGGACTAGTCATTTCGAGCAGTACGTC.

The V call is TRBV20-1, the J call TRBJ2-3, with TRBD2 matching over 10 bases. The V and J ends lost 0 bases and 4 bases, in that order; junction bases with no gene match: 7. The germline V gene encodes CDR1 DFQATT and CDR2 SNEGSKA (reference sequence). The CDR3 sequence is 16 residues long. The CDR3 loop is CSARDLSSGGADTQYF. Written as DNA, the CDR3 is TGCAGTGCTAGAGATTTATCTAGCGGGGGTGCAGATACGCAGTATTTT.

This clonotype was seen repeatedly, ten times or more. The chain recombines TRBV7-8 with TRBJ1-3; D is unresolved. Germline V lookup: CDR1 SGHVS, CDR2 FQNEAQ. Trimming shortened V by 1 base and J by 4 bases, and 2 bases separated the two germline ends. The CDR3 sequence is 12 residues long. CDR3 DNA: TGTGCCAGCAGCTTAGAGGGAAACACCATATATTTT. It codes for CASSLEGNTIYF.

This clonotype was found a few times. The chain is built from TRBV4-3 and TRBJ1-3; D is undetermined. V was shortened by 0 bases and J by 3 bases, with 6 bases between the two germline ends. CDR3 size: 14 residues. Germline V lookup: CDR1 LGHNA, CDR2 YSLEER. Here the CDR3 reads CASSQDGNGNTIYF. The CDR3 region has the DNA TGCGCCAGCAGCCAAGATGGGAATGGAAACACCATATATTTT.

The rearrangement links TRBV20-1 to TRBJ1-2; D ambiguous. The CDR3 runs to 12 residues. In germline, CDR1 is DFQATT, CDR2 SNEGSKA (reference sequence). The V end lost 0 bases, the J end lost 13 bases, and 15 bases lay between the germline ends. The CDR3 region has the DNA TGCAGTGCTAGAGAGGACCGCCAGGAAGGCACCTTC. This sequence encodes CSAREDRQEGTF.

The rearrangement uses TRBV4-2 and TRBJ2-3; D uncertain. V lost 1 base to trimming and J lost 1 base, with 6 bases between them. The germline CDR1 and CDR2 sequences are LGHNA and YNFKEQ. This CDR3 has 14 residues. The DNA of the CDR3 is TGTGCCAGCAGCCAAGTCCAAGGCACAGATACGCAGTATTTT. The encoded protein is CASSQVQGTDTQYF.

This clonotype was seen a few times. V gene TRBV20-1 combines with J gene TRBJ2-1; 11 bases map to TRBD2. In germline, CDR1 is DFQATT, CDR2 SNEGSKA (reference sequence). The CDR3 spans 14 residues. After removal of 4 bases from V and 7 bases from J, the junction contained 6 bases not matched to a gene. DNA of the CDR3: TGCAGTGCTATAGCGGGGGGGCCGAAGAATGAGCAGTTCTTC. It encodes CSAIAGGPKNEQFF.

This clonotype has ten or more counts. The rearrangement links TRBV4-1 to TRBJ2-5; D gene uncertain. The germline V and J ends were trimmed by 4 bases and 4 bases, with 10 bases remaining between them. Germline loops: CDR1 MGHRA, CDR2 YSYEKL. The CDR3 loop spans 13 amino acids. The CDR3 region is CASSRRMAETQYF. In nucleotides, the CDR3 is TGCGCCAGCAGCCGAAGGATGGCAGAGACCCAGTACTTC.

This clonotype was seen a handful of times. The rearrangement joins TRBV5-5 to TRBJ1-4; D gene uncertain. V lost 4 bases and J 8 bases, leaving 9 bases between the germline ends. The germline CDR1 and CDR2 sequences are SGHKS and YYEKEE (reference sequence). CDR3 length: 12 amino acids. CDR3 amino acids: CASSLREEKLFF. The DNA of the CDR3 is TGTGCCAGCAGCCTTCGGGAGGAAAAACTGTTTTTT.

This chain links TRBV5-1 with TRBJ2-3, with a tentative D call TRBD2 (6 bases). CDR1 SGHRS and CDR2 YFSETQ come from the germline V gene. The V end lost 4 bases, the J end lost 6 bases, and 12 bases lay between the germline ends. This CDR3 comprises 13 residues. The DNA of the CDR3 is TGCGCCAGCAGCGCGGGATTTGCGGATACGCAGTATTTT. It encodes CASSAGFADTQYF.

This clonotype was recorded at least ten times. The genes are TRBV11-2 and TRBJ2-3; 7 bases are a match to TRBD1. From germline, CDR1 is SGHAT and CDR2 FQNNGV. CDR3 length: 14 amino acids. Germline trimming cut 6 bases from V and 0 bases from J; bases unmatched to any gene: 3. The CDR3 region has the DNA TGTGCCAGCAGTTTGGACAGGAGCACAGATACGCAGTATTTT. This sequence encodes CASSLDRSTDTQYF.

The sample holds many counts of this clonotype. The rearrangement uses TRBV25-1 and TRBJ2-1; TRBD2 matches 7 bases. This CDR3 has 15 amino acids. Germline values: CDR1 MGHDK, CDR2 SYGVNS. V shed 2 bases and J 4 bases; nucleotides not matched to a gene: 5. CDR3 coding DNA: TGTGCCAGCAGTGAAGGGGGGGGACCGTACAATGAGCAGTTCTTC. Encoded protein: CASSEGGGPYNEQFF. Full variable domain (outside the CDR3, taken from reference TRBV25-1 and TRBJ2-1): EADIYQTPRYLVIGTGKKITLECSQTMGHDKMYWYQQDPGMELHLIHYSYGVNSTEKGDLSSESTVSRIRTEHFPLTLESARPSHTSQYLCASSEGGGPYNEQFFGPGTRLTVL.

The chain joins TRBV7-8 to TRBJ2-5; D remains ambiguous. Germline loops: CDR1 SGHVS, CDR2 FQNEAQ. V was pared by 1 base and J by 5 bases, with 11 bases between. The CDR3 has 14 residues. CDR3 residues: CASSLVLGSETQYF. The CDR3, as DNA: TGTGCCAGCAGCTTAGTTCTGGGGTCGGAGACCCAGTACTTC.

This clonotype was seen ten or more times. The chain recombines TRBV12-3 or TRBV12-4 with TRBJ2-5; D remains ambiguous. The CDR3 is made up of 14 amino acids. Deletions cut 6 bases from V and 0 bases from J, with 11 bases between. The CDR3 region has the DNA TGTGCCAGCAGAGGACCAGAGTACCAAGAGACCCAGTACTTC. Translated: CASRGPEYQETQYF.

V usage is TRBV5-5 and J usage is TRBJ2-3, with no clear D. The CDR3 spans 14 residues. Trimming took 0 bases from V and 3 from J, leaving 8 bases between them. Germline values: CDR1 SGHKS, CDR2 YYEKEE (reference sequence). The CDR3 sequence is CASSLDLTTDTQYF. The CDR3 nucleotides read TGTGCCAGCAGCTTGGATCTTACTACAGATACGCAGTATTTT.

The CDR3 DNA is TGCGCCAGCAGCCAAGACGCTGTCGTCCGGACAGGGGACAATGAGCAGTTCTTC. Residues: CASSQDAVVRTGDNEQFF. V is TRBV4-1 and J is TRBJ2-1; TRBD1 matches 9 bases. This CDR3 is 18 amino acids long. CDR1 is MGHRA and CDR2 is YSYEKL in the germline V gene. V dropped 0 bases and J dropped 5; count of bases not matched to a gene: 11.

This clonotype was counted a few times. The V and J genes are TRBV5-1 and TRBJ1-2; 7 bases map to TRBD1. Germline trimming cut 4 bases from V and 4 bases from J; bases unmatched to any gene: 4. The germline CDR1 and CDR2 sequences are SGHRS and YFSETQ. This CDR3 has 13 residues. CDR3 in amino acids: CASSVTGTYGYTF. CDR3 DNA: TGCGCCAGCAGCGTGACAGGGACCTATGGCTACACCTTC.

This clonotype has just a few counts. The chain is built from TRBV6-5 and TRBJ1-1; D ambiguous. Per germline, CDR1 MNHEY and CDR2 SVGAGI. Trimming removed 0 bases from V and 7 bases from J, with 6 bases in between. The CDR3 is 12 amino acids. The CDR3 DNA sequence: TGTGCCAGCAGTTACTCGGAGGGTGAAGCTTTCTTT. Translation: CASSYSEGEAFF.

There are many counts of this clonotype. The CDR3 DNA is TGCGCCAGCAGCCAAGGGACAGCGAACACCGGGGAGCTGTTTTTT. Its protein product is CASSQGTANTGELFF. The chain carries TRBV4-1 and TRBJ2-2; possible D gene TRBD1, 6 bases. Trimming shortened V by 1 base and J by 0 bases, and 6 bases separated the two germline ends. The CDR3 length is 15 residues. CDR1 is MGHRA, CDR2 YSYEKL, per germline.

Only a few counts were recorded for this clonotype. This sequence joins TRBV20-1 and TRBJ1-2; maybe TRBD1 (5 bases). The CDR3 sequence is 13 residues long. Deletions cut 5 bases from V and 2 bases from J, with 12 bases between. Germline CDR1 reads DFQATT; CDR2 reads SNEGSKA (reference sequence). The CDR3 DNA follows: TGCAGTGCTCCAGGGACGTGGAACTATGGCTACACCTTC. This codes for CSAPGTWNYGYTF.

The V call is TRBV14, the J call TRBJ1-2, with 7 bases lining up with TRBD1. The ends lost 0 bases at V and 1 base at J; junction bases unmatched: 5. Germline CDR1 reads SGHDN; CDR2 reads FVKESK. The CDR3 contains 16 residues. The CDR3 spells CASSQEPGQLNYGYTF. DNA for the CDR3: TGTGCCAGCAGCCAAGAACCGGGACAGCTTAACTATGGCTACACCTTC.

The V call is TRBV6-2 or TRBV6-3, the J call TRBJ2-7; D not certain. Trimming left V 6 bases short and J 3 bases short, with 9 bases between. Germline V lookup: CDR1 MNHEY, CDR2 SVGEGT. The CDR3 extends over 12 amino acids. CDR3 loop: CASRIDIYEQYF. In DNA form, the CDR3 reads TGTGCCAGCAGGATCGACATCTACGAGCAGTACTTC.

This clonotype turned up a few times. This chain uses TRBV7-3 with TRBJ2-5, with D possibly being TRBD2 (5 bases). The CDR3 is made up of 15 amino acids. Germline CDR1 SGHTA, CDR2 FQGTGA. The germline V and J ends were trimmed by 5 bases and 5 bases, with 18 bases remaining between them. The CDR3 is CASSLRHTPGETQYF. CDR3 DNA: TGTGCCAGCAGCCTTAGACACACTCCGGGGGAGACCCAGTACTTC. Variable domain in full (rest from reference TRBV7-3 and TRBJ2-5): GAGVSQTPSNKVTEKGKYVELRCDPISGHTALYWYRQSLGQGPEFLIYFQGTGAADDSGLPNDRFFAVRPEGSVSTLKIQRTERGDSAVYLCASSLRHTPGETQYFGPGTRLLVL.

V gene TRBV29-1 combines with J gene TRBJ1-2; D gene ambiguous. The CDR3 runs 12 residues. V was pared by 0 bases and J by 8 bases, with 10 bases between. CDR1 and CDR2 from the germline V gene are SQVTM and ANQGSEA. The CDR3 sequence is CSVEDGGWGYTF. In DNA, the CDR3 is TGCAGCGTTGAAGATGGCGGTTGGGGCTACACCTTC.

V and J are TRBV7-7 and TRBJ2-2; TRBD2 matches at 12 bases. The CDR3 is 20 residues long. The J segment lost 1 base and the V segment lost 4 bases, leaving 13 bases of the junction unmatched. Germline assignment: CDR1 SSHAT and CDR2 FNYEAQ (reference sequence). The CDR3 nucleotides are TGTGCCAGCAGCTCGCTACCGGAGACTAGCGGGGGCGAGAACACCGGGGAGCTGTTTTTT. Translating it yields CASSSLPETSGGENTGELFF.

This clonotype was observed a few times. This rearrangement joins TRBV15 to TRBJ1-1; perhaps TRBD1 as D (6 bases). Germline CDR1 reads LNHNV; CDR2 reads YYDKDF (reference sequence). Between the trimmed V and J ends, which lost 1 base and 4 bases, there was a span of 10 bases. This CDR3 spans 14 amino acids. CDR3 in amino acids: CATSRAGTITEAFF. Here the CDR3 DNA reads TGTGCCACCAGCAGAGCCGGGACAATCACTGAAGCTTTCTTT.

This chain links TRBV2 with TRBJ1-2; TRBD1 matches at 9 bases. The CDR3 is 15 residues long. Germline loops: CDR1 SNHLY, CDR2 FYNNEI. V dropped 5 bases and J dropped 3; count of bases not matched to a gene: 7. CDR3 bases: TGTGCCAGCAGTTACTCGGGACAGGGCGACTATGGCTACACCTTC. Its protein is CASSYSGQGDYGYTF. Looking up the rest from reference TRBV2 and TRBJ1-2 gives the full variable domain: EPEVTQTPSHQVTQMGQEVILRCVPISNHLYFYWYRQILGQKVEFLVSFYNNEISEKSEIFDDQFSVERPDGSNFTLKIRSTKLEDSAMYFCASSYSGQGDYGYTFGSGTRLTVV.

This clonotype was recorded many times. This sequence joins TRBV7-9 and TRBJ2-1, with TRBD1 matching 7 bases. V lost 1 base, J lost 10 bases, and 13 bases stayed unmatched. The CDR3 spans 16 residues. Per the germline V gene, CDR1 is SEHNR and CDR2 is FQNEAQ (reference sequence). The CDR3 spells CASSLVLGDREREQFF. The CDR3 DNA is TGTGCCAGCAGCTTAGTCTTGGGGGACAGAGAACGAGAGCAGTTCTTC.

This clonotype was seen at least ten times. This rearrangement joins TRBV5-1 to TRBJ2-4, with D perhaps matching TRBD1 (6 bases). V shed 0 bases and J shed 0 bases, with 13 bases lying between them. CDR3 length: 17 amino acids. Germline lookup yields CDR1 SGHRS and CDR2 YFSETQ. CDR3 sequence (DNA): TGCGCCAGCAGCTTGGTCTTCAGGGGTCCAGCCAAAAACATTCAGTACTTC. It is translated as CASSLVFRGPAKNIQYF.